The next 23 T cell receptor beta chains were all read from a single sample in a study of T cells in localized non-small cell lung cancer. Clones were read by immunoSEQ multiplex PCR, and TCRdb kept only the in-frame ones, dropping some. The sample has 20,000 to 25,000 clones; less than 90% are singletons. Material: peripheral blood, obtained before any cancer treatment. The receptor source for this set is a female donor of 60 years or more with stage I lung adenocarcinoma.

This clone has just one count. V and J are TRBV7-6 and TRBJ2-2; 8 nucleotides align to TRBD1. CDR1 and CDR2 (germline): SGHVS, FNYEAQ. The V and J ends lost 1 base and 7 bases, in that order; junction bases with no gene match: 8. The CDR3 sequence is 16 residues long. The CDR3 reads CASSLVGYRGSGELFF. CDR3 coding DNA: TGTGCCAGCAGCTTAGTAGGATACAGGGGGAGCGGGGAGCTGTTTTTT.

The rearrangement links TRBV19 to TRBJ1-3; D is ambiguous. With 0 bases removed from V and 5 bases from J, the gap between germline ends came to 11 bases. This CDR3 spans 15 amino acids. CDR1 is LNHDA and CDR2 is SQIVND in the germline V gene (reference sequence). The CDR3 nucleotides are TGTGCCAGTAGTATAGACAGGTCTACAAGAAACACCATATATTTT. Translation: CASSIDRSTRNTIYF.

The rearrangement uses TRBV7-2 and TRBJ2-5; 12 bases match TRBD2. This CDR3 contains 16 residues. Trimming took 6 bases from V and 4 from J; bases not matched to a gene: 9. Germline V CDR1 and CDR2: SGHTA, FQGNSA. The CDR3 coding sequence is TGTGCCAGCAGGAAGAAACTAGCGGGGGGCAGAGAGACCCAGTACTTC. It encodes CASRKKLAGGRETQYF.

The chain combines TRBV28 with TRBJ1-1; D perhaps matches TRBD1 (5 bases). This CDR3 region has 16 residues. V was trimmed by 6 bases and J by 4 bases, leaving 21 bases between them. CDR1 and CDR2 from the germline V gene are MDHEN and SYDVKM. The CDR3 sequence is CASRTGSFLQITEAFF. The CDR3 DNA sequence: TGTGCCAGCAGAACAGGCTCTTTTCTTCAGATCACTGAAGCTTTCTTT. The whole variable domain, remainder taken from reference TRBV28 and TRBJ1-1, is DVKVTQSSRYLVKRTGEKVFLECVQDMDHENMFWYRQDPGLGLRLIYFSYDVKMKEKGDIPEGYSVSREKKERFSLILESASTNQTSMYLCASRTGSFLQITEAFFGQGTRLTVV.

The J gene is TRBJ2-7, the V gene TRBV9; weak D call: TRBD1 (5 bases). The germline V gene encodes CDR1 SGDLS and CDR2 YYNGEE. The CDR3 has 15 amino acids. V dropped 4 bases and J dropped 4 bases, with 18 bases sitting between them. CDR3 residues: CASSPHSGYQYEQYF. CDR3 coding DNA: TGTGCCAGCAGCCCACACTCAGGGTACCAGTACGAGCAGTACTTC.

This rearrangement joins TRBV11-3 to TRBJ1-1; 7 bases are a match to TRBD1. Germline lookup yields CDR1 SGHNT and CDR2 YENEEA. This CDR3 comprises 15 residues. J lost 5 bases, V lost 5 bases, and 11 bases had no gene match. The CDR3 spells CASSAEQGRGTEAFF. The CDR3 DNA sequence: TGTGCCAGCAGCGCCGAACAGGGGAGGGGAACTGAAGCTTTCTTT.

This sequence joins TRBV10-3 and TRBJ1-4; the D is unclear. V dropped 0 bases and J dropped 2 bases, with 7 bases sitting between them. The germline CDR1 and CDR2 sequences are ENHRY and SYGVKD. This CDR3 has 15 residues. CDR3 in DNA: TGTGCCATCAGTGAGTCGAAAGGGACTAATGAAAAACTGTTTTTT. It translates to CAISESKGTNEKLFF.

V and J are TRBV19 and TRBJ2-1, with 7 bases aligning to TRBD2. The germline gives CDR1 LNHDA, CDR2 SQIVND (reference sequence). V shed 3 bases, J shed 4 bases, and the junction held 6 bases outside the gene matches. The CDR3 loop spans 15 amino acids. The CDR3 DNA reads as TGTGCCAGTAGTATTGGAAGCGGGACGTACAATGAGCAGTTCTTC. Amino acids: CASSIGSGTYNEQFF.

The rearrangement links TRBV5-1 to TRBJ2-1; the D gene is possibly TRBD2 (5 bases). Germline lookup yields CDR1 SGHRS and CDR2 YFSETQ. The CDR3 sequence is 15 residues long. V gave up 0 bases and J gave up 3 bases, with 10 bases separating them. CDR3 in amino acids: CASSLETGSYNEQFF. The CDR3 region has the DNA TGCGCCAGCAGCTTGGAGACGGGGAGCTACAATGAGCAGTTCTTC.

The rearrangement uses TRBV7-6 and TRBJ2-3; D call uncertain. The CDR3 runs 16 residues. V gave up 1 base and J gave up 0 bases, with 11 bases separating them. CDR1 and CDR2 from the germline V gene are SGHVS and FNYEAQ. The DNA of the CDR3 is TGTGCCAGCAGCTTAGTAGGGCAAACTAGCACAGATACGCAGTATTTT. Encoded protein: CASSLVGQTSTDTQYF.

The chain recombines TRBV6-1 with TRBJ1-5, with a possible D match to TRBD1 (5 bases). Trimming left V 10 bases short and J 9 bases short, with 25 bases between. The CDR3 runs 15 residues. Germline lookup yields CDR1 MNHNS and CDR2 SASEGT. CDR3 nucleotides: TGTGCCATCACCTCCGTGGGCCAGGGTATAGGGCCCCAGCATTTT. Translating it yields CAITSVGQGIGPQHF.

The chain has TRBV6-5 and TRBJ1-2; TRBD1 might be the D (6 bases). Germline lookup yields CDR1 MNHEY and CDR2 SVGAGI. Trimming pared 4 bases from V and 2 bases from J, leaving 17 bases between. The CDR3 is 16 amino acids. This chain's CDR3 is CASSSPNREPNYGYTF. The CDR3, as DNA: TGTGCCAGCAGTTCCCCAAACAGGGAGCCCAACTATGGCTACACCTTC.

V usage is TRBV6-1 and J usage is TRBJ1-2; D ambiguous. Trimming stripped 1 base from V and 3 bases from J, with 18 bases between. From germline, CDR1 is MNHNS and CDR2 SASEGT. The CDR3 extends over 17 amino acids. CDR3 protein: CASSEGALVVADYGYTF. DNA for the CDR3: TGTGCCAGCAGTGAAGGGGCACTAGTTGTCGCTGACTATGGCTACACCTTC.

DNA for the CDR3: TGTGCCAGCTCACTTCCAAGTAGCAATCAGCCCCAGCATTTT. It yields the protein CASSLPSSNQPQHF. The V call is TRBV18, the J call TRBJ1-5; D is uncertain. V was trimmed by 4 bases and J by 0 bases, leaving 7 bases between them. This CDR3 spans 14 amino acids. The germline V gene has CDR1 KGHSH and CDR2 LQKENI.

V is TRBV5-4 and J is TRBJ1-1; D gene unclear. V was clipped by 0 bases and J by 0 bases, with 9 bases between them. Germline V CDR1 and CDR2: SGHNT, YYREEE (reference sequence). The CDR3 length is 15 residues. CDR3 sequence: CASSLGGNMNTEAFF. In DNA form, the CDR3 reads TGTGCCAGCAGCTTGGGAGGGAACATGAACACTGAAGCTTTCTTT.

This sequence joins TRBV14 and TRBJ1-1; D not certain. The germline CDR1 and CDR2 sequences are SGHDN and FVKESK. The CDR3 loop spans 14 amino acids. V was pared by 4 bases and J by 0 bases, with 9 bases between. The CDR3 sequence is CASSPLPMNTEAFF. The CDR3 DNA follows: TGTGCCAGCAGCCCTTTACCTATGAACACTGAAGCTTTCTTT.

The chain employs TRBV29-1 and TRBJ2-7; the D gene is possibly TRBD1 (5 bases). Germline assignment: CDR1 SQVTM and CDR2 ANQGSEA. This CDR3 has 12 residues. The V end lost 4 bases, the J end lost 0 bases, and 7 bases lay between the germline ends. CDR3: CSVVQASYEQYF. The CDR3 nucleotides read TGCAGCGTTGTACAGGCCTCCTACGAGCAGTACTTC.

The CDR3 region is CASSPAGTRETQYF. CDR3 bases: TGTGCCAGCAGCCCCGCCGGGACGCGAGAGACCCAGTACTTC. V is TRBV7-8 and J is TRBJ2-5; TRBD1 or TRBD2 may be the D gene (5 bases each). The ends were cut back, 5 bases at V and 4 bases at J, with 14 bases in the middle. The CDR3 length is 14 residues. Germline CDR1 SGHVS, CDR2 FQNEAQ.

The genes are TRBV6-1 and TRBJ2-7; 9 bases fit TRBD1. The CDR3 extends over 15 amino acids. Germline values: CDR1 MNHNS, CDR2 SASEGT. After removal of 5 bases from V and 4 bases from J, the junction contained 9 bases not matched to a gene. The DNA for the CDR3 is TGTGCCAGCAGTCCTGGGAGGGGGACAGGGTACGAGCAGTACTTC. It is translated as CASSPGRGTGYEQYF.

The J gene is TRBJ1-1, the V gene TRBV9; D might be TRBD1 (5 bases). The V and J ends lost 0 bases and 5 bases respectively, with 14 bases between them. This CDR3 is 15 amino acids long. CDR1 and CDR2 from the germline V gene are SGDLS and YYNGEE. CDR3 protein: CASSVDGDLGTEAFF. CDR3 DNA sequence: TGTGCCAGCAGCGTAGACGGGGACCTGGGGACTGAAGCTTTCTTT.

The chain combines TRBV6-5 with TRBJ1-1; D possibly corresponds to TRBD1 (5 bases). The CDR3 extends over 12 amino acids. V dropped 6 bases and J dropped 9 bases, with 14 bases sitting between them. CDR1 and CDR2 from the germline V gene are MNHEY and SVGAGI. This CDR3 is CASRGTDKKAFF. CDR3 sequence (DNA): TGTGCCAGCAGGGGGACGGACAAAAAAGCTTTCTTT.

This chain uses TRBV29-1 with TRBJ2-3, with a possible D match to TRBD2 (5 bases). The CDR3 contains 12 residues. V was pared by 6 bases and J by 4 bases, with 11 bases between. The germline V gene encodes CDR1 SQVTM and CDR2 ANQGSEA. This CDR3 is CSVADLSDTQYF. As DNA, the CDR3 is TGCAGCGTAGCGGATCTGTCAGATACGCAGTATTTT.

This clone was recorded once. CDR3: CASSPKPQGGGEKLFF. The CDR3 bases are TGTGCCAGCAGCCCCAAGCCACAGGGCGGAGGGGAAAAACTGTTTTTT. The chain joins TRBV5-4 to TRBJ1-4, with D maybe TRBD1 (6 bases). Trimming left V 4 bases short and J 8 bases short, with 21 bases between. Germline lookup yields CDR1 SGHNT and CDR2 YYREEE (reference sequence). This CDR3 has 16 residues.